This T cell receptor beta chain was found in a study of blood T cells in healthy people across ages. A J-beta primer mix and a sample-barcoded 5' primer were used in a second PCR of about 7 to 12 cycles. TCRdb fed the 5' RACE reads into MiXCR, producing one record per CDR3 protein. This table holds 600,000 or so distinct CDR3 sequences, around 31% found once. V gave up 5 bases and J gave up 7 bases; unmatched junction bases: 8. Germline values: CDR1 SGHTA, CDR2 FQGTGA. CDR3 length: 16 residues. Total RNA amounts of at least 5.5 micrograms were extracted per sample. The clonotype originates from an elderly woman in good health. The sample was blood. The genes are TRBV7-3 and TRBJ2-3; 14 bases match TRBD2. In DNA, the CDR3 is TGTGCCAGCAGCATCGTGGGACTAGCGGGAGAGAATACGCAGTATTTT. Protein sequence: CASSIVGLAGENTQYF.